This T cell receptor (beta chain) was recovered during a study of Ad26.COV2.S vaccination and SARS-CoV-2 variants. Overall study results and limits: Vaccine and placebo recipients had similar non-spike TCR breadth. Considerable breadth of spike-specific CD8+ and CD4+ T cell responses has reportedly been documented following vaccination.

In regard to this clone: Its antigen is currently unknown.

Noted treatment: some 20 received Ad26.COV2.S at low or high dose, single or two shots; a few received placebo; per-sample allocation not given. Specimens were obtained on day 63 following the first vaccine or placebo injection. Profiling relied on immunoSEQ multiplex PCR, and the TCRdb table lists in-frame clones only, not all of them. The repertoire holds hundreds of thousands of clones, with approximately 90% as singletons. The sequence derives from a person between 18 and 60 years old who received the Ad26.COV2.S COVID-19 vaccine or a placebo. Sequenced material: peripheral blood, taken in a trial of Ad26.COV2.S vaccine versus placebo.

CDR3 in amino acids: CASSPSGTGNSGNTIYF. The CDR3 DNA follows: TGTGCCAGCTCACCATCCGGGACAGGGAACTCTGGAAACACCATATATTTT. This chain joins TRBV18 and TRBJ1-3; 9 bases map to TRBD1. Germline CDR1 is KGHSH and CDR2 is LQKENI. The V segment lost 2 bases and the J segment 0 bases; nucleotides outside the gene matches: 5. This CDR3 has 17 residues.